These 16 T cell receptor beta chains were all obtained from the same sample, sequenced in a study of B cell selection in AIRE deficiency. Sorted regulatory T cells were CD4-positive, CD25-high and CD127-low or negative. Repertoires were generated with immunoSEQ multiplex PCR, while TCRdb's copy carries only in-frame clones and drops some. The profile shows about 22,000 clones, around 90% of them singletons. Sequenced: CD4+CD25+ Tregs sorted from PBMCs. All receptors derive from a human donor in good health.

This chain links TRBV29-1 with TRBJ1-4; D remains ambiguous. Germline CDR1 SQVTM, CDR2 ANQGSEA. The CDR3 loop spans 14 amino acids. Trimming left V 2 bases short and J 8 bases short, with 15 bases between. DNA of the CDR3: TGCAGCGTTGAACTGTCTGGGCGGGGAGAAAAACTGTTTTTT. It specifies CSVELSGRGEKLFF.

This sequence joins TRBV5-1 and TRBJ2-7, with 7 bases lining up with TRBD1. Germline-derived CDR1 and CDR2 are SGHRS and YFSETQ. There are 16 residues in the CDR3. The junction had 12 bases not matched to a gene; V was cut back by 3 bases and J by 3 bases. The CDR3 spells CASSSQTGKEGYEQYF. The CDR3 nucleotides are TGCGCCAGCAGCTCCCAGACAGGGAAAGAGGGCTACGAGCAGTACTTC.

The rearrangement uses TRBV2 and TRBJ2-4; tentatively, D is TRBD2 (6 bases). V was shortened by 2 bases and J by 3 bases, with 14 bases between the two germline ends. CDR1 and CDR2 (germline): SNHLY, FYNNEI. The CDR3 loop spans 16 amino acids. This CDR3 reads CASSEWGVMSKNIQYF. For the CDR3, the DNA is TGTGCCAGCAGTGAATGGGGGGTAATGAGCAAAAACATTCAGTACTTC.

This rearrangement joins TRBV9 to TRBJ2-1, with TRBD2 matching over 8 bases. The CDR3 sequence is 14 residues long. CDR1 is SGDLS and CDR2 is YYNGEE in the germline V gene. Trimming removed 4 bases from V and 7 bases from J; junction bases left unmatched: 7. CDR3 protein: CASSPPGRVNEQFF. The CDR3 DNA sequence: TGTGCCAGCAGCCCTCCCGGGAGGGTTAATGAGCAGTTCTTC. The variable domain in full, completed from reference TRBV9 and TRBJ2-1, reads DSGVTQTPKHLITATGQRVTLRCSPRSGDLSVYWYQQSLDQGLQFLIQYYNGEERAKGNILERFSAQQFPDLHSELNLSSLELGDSALYFCASSPPGRVNEQFFGPGTRLTVL.

This CDR3 reads CASSLTSADTQYF. The CDR3 DNA follows: TGTGCCAGCAGCTTAACTAGCGCAGATACGCAGTATTTT. This chain joins TRBV7-3 and TRBJ2-3; D possibly corresponds to TRBD2 (5 bases). The CDR3 consists of 13 residues. V lost 0 bases and J lost 4, with 5 bases in between. Germline assignment: CDR1 SGHTA and CDR2 FQGTGA. Full variable domain (missing parts from reference TRBV7-3 and TRBJ2-3): GAGVSQTPSNKVTEKGKYVELRCDPISGHTALYWYRQSLGQGPEFLIYFQGTGAADDSGLPNDRFFAVRPEGSVSTLKIQRTERGDSAVYLCASSLTSADTQYFGPGTRLTVL.

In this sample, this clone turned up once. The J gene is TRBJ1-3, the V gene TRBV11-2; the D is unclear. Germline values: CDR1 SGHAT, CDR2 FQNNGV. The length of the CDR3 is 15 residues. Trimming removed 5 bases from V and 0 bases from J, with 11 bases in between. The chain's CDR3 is CASSHILLSGNTIYF. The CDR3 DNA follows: TGTGCCAGCAGCCATATTCTGCTCTCTGGAAACACCATATATTTT.

As DNA, the CDR3 is TGCGCCAGCAGCTTGGATCACAGGTCCTATGGCTACACCTTC. The encoded protein is CASSLDHRSYGYTF. The gene calls are TRBV5-1 and TRBJ1-2; D might be TRBD1 (5 bases). CDR3 length: 14 amino acids. V was shortened by 0 bases and J by 4 bases, with 10 bases between the two germline ends. Germline V CDR1 and CDR2: SGHRS, YFSETQ.

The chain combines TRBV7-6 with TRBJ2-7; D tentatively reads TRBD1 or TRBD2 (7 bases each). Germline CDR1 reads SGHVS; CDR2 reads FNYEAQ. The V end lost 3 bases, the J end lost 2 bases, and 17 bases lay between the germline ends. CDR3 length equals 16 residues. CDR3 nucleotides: TGTGCCAGCAGCTTTAGTTTCAGGGGGGGGGCCTACGAGCAGTACTTC. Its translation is CASSFSFRGGAYEQYF. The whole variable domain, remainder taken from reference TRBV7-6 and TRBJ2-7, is GAGVSQSPRYKVTKRGQDVALRCDPISGHVSLYWYRQALGQGPEFLTYFNYEAQQDKSGLPNDRFSAERPEGSISTLTIQRTEQRDSAMYRCASSFSFRGGAYEQYFGPGTRLTVT.

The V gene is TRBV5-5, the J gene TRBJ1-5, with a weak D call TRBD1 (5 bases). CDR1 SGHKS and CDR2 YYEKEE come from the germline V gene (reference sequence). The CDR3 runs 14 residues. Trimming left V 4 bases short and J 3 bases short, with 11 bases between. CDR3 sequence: CASSPGTPNQPQHF. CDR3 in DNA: TGTGCCAGCAGCCCCGGGACGCCCAATCAGCCCCAGCATTTT.

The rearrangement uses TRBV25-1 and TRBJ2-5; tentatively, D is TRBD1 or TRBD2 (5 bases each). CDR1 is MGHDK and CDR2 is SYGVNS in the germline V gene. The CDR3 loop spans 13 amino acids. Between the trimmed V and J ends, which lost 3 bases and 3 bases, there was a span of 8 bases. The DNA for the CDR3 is TGTGCCAGCAGTGATAGGGGAGAAGAGACCCAGTACTTC. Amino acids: CASSDRGEETQYF.

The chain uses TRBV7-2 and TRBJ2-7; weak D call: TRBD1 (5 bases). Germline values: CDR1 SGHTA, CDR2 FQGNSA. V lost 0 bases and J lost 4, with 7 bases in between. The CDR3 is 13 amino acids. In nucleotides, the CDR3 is TGTGCCAGCAGCTTAGCGCAGGGTTACGAGCAGTACTTC. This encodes CASSLAQGYEQYF.

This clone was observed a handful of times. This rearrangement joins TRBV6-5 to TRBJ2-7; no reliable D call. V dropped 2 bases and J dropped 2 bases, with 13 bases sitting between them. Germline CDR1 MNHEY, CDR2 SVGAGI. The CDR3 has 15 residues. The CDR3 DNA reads TGTGCCAGCAGTTACGAGTCAGGTCCTACCTACGAGCAGTACTTC. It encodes CASSYESGPTYEQYF.

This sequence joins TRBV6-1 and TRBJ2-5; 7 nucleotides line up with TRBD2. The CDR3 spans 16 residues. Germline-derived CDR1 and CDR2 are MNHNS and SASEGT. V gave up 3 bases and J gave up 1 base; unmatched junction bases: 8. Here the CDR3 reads CASSESRAGLQETQYF. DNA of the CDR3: TGTGCCAGCAGTGAGTCAAGAGCGGGACTCCAAGAGACCCAGTACTTC.

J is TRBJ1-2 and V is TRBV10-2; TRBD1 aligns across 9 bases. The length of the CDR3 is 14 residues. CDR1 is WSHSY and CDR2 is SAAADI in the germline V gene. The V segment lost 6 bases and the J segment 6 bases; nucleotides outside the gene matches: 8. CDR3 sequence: CASREEQGANGYTF. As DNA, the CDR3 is TGCGCCAGCAGGGAGGAACAGGGGGCAAATGGCTACACCTTC.

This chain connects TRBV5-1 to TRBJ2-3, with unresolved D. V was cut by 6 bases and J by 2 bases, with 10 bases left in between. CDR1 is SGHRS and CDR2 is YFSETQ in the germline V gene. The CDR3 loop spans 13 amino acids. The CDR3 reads CASTPPATDTQYF. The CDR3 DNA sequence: TGCGCCAGCACCCCACCTGCCACAGATACGCAGTATTTT.

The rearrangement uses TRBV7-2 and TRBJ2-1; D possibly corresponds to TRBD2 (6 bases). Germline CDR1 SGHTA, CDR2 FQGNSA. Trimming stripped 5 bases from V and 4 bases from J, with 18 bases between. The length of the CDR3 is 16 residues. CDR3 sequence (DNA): TGTGCCAGCAGCATCTCCGTAGCGGCCGCATACAATGAGCAGTTCTTC. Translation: CASSISVAAAYNEQFF.